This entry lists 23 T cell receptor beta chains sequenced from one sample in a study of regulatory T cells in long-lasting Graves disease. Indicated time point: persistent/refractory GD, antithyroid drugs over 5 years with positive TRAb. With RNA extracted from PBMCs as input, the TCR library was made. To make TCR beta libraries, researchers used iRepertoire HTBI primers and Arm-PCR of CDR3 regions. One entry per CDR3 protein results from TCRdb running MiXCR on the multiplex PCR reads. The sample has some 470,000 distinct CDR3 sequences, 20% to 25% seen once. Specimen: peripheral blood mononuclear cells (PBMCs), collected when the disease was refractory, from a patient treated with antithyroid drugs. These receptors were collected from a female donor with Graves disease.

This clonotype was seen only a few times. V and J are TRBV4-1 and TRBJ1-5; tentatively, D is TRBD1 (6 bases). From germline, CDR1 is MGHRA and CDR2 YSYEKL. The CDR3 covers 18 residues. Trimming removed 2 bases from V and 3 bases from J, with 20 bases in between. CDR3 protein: CASSQIRGGRDHNQPQHF. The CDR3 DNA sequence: TGCGCCAGCAGCCAAATAAGGGGGGGCAGGGACCACAATCAGCCCCAGCATTTT.

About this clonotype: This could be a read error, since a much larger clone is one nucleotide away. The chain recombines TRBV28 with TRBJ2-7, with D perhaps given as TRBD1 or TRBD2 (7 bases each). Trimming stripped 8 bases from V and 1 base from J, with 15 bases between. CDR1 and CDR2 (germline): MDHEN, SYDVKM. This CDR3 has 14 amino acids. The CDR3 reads CASGPQGGSYEQYF. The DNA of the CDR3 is TGTGCCAGCGGGCCCCAGGGGGGGTCCTACGAGCAGTACTTC.

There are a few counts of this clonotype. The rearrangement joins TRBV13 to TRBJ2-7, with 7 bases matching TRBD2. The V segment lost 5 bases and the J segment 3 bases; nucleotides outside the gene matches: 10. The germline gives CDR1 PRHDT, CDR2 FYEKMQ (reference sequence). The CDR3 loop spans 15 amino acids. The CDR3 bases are TGTGCCAGCAGCCTAGCGGCGGGAGACCTCTACGAGCAGTACTTC. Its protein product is CASSLAAGDLYEQYF.

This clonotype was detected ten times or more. CDR3: CASSLTGGVFQETQYF. The CDR3 DNA is TGTGCCAGCAGCTTAACAGGGGGGGTATTCCAAGAGACCCAGTACTTC. J is TRBJ2-5 and V is TRBV11-2, with a possible D match to TRBD1 (8 bases). There are 16 residues in the CDR3. Trimming took off 2 bases at V and 1 base at J, with 14 bases between the two ends. Looked up from germline, CDR1 is SGHAT and CDR2 is FQNNGV.

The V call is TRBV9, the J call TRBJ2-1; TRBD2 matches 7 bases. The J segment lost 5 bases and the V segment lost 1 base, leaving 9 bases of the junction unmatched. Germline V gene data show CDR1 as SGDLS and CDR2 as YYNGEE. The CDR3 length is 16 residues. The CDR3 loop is CASSVLGGSGNNEQFF. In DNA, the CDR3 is TGTGCCAGCAGCGTATTGGGCGGGAGTGGGAACAATGAGCAGTTCTTC.

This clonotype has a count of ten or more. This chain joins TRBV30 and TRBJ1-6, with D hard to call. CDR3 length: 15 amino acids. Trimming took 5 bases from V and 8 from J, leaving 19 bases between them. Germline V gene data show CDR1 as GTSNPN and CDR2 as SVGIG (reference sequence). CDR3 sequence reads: CAWAKSSSGDSPLHF. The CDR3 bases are TGTGCCTGGGCTAAATCCTCTTCTGGGGATTCACCCCTCCACTTT.

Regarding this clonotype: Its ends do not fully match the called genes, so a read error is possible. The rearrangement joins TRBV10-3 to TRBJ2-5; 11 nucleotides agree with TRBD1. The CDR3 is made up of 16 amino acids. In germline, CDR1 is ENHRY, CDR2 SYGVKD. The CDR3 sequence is CAIGDPGQGDLETQYF. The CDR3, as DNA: TGTGCCATCGGTGATCCGGGACAGGGGGATCTAGAGACCCAGTACTTC.

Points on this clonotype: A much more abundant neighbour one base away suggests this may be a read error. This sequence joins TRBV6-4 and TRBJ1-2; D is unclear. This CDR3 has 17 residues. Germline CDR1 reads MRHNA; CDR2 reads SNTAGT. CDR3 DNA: TGTGCCAGCAGTTACTCGAGGAGCGGGCCCCACGAGGGAGGCTACACCTTC. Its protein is CASSYSRSGPHEGGYTF.

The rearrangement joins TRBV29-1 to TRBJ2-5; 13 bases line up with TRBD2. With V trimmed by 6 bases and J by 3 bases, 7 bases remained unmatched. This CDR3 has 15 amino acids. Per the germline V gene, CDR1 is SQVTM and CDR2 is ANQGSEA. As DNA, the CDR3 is TGCAGCGTGTTTGGACTAGCGGGAGCGGAAGAGACCCAGTACTTC. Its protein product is CSVFGLAGAEETQYF.

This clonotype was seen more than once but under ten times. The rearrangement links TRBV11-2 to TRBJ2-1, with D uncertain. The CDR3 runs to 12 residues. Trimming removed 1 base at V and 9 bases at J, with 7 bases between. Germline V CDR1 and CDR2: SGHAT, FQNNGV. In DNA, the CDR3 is TGTGCCAGCAGCTTAGGTAGCAGTGAGCAGTTCTTC. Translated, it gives CASSLGSSEQFF.

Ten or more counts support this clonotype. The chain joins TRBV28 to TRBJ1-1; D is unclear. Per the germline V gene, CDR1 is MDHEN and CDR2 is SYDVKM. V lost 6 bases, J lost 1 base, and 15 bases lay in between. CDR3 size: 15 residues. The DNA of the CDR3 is TGTGCCAGCAGCCCTCTTGGACTTACGAACACTGAAGCTTTCTTT. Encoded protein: CASSPLGLTNTEAFF.

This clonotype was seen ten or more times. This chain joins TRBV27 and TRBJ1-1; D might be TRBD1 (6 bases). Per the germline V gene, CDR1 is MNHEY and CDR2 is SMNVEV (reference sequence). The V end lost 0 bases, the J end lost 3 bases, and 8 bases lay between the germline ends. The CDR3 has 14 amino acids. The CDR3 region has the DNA TGTGCCAGCAGTTTATCTAGGGGGGACACTGAAGCTTTCTTT. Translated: CASSLSRGDTEAFF.

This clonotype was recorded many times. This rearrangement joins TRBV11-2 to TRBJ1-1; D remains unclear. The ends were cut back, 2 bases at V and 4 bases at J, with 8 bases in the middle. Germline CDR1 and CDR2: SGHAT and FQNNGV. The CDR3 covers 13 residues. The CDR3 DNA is TGTGCCAGCAGCTTATTTTTCGCCACTGAAGCTTTCTTT. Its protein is CASSLFFATEAFF. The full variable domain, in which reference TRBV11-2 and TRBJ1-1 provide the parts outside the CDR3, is EAGVAQSPRYKIIEKRQSVAFWCNPISGHATLYWYQQILGQGPKLLIQFQNNGVVDDSQLPKDRFSAERLKGVDSTLKIQPAKLEDSAVYLCASSLFFATEAFFGQGTRLTVV.

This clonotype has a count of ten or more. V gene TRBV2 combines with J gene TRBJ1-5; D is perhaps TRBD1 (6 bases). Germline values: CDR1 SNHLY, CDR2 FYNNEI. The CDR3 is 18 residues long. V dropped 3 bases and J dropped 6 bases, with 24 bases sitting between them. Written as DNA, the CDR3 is TGTGCCAGCAGTGATCTCCGGCAGGGGTTTGCCTGGGGTCAGCCCCAGCATTTT. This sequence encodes CASSDLRQGFAWGQPQHF.

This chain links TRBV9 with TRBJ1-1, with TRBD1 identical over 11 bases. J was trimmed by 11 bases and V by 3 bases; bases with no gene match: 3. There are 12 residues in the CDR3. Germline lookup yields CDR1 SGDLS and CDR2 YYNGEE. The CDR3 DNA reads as TGTGCCAGCAGCGGCGGACAGGGGGCCGCTTTCTTT. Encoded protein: CASSGGQGAAFF. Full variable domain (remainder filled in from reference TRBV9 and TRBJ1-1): DSGVTQTPKHLITATGQRVTLRCSPRSGDLSVYWYQQSLDQGLQFLIQYYNGEERAKGNILERFSAQQFPDLHSELNLSSLELGDSALYFCASSGGQGAAFFGQGTRLTVV.

CDR3 loop: CASSEDIRGGSGNTIYF. The CDR3 DNA reads TGTGCCAGCAGTGAAGACATTAGGGGAGGATCTGGAAACACCATATATTTT. The rearrangement joins TRBV6-1 to TRBJ1-3, with D possibly matching TRBD1 (5 bases). The germline V gene encodes CDR1 MNHNS and CDR2 SASEGT. Trimming left V 1 base short and J 1 base short, with 14 bases between. This CDR3 is built from 17 residues.

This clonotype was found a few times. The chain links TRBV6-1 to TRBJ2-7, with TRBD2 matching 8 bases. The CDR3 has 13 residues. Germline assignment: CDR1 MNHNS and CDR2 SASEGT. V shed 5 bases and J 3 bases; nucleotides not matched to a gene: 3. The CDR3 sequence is CASSRLALYEQYF. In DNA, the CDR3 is TGTGCCAGCAGTAGACTAGCGCTCTACGAGCAGTACTTC.

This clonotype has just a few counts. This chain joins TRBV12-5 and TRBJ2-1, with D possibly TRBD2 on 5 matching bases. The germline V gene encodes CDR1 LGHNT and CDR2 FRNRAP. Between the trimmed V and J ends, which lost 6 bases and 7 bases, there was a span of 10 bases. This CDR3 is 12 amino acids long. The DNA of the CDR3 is TGTGCTAGTGGGCCACGGGGTAATGAGCAGTTCTTC. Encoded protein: CASGPRGNEQFF. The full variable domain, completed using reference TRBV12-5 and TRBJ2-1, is DARVTQTPRHKVTEMGQEVTMRCQPILGHNTVFWYRQTMMQGLELLAYFRNRAPLDDSGMPKDRFSAEMPDATLATLKIQPSEPRDSAVYFCASGPRGNEQFFGPGTRLTVL.

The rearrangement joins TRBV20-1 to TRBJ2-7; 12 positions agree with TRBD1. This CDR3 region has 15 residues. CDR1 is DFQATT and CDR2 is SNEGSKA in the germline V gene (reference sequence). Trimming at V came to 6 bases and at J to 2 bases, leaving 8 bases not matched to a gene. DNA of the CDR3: TGCAGTGCCCGGGACAGGGGGCTACCTACCTACGAGCAGTACTTC. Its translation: CSARDRGLPTYEQYF.

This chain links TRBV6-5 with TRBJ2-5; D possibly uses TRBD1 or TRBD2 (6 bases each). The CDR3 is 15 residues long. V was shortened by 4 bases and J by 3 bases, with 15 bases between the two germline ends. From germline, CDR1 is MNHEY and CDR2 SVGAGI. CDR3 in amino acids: CASSWTVGGEETQYF. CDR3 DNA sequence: TGTGCCAGCAGTTGGACAGTGGGGGGAGAAGAGACCCAGTACTTC.

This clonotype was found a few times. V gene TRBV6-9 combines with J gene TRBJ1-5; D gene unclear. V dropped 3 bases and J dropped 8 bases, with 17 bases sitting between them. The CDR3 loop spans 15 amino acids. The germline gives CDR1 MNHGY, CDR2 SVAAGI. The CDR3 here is CASSYSARADEPQHF. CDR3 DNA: TGTGCCAGCAGTTACTCTGCGCGGGCCGACGAGCCCCAGCATTTT.

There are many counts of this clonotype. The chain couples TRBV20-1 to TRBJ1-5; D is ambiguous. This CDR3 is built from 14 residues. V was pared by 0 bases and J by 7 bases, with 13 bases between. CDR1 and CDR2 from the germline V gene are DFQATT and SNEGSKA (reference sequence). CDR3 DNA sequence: TGCAGTGCTAGAGAGGATTGGGCGCAGCAGCCCCAGCATTTT. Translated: CSAREDWAQQPQHF.

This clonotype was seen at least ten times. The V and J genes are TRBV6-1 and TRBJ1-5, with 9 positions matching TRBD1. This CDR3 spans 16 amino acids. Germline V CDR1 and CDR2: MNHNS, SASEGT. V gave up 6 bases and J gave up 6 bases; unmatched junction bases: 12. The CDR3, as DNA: TGTGCCAGCAGCGATACCGGGACAGGGAGGATTCAGCCCCAGCATTTT. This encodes CASSDTGTGRIQPQHF.